This is a list of T cell receptor beta chains from one sample in a study of a mutant IDH1 vaccine in newly diagnosed glioma. No antigens are known for them. The protocol was immunoSEQ multiplex PCR, while the TCRdb copy is restricted to in-frame clones and leaves out a portion. The sample has about 36,000 clones, roughly 80% seen once. Source: PBMCs, taken from a glioma patient whose treatment included an IDH1 peptide vaccine. The source of these receptors is a man aged 45-65 years with glioma. Each CDR3 is given with its conserved first and last residue. Fields, in order: V gene, J gene, D gene, clone size, CDR3 DNA, CDR3 protein. A D gene is named only where the DNA matches it firmly. Clone size is stated in some rows and not others, as once, few, many or a class when expanded.

v_call: TRBV27; j_call: TRBJ1-5; d_call: TRBD1; clone_size: NA; cdr3_nt: TGTGCCAGCAGTTTATGGGGACGGACAGGGACTAGCAATCAGCCCCAGCATTTT; cdr3_aa: CASSLWGRTGTSNQPQHF
v_call: TRBV16; j_call: TRBJ1-5; d_call: NA; clone_size: once; cdr3_nt: TGTGCCAGCAGCCAATCAGGGGGCAATCAGCCCCAGCATTTT; cdr3_aa: CASSQSGGNQPQHF
v_call: TRBV5-4; j_call: TRBJ1-2; d_call: NA; clone_size: NA; cdr3_nt: TGTGCCAGCAGCTTATCCCTCAGGGGCGACTATGGCTACACCTTC; cdr3_aa: CASSLSLRGDYGYTF
v_call: TRBV7-2; j_call: TRBJ1-5; d_call: NA; clone_size: NA; cdr3_nt: TGTGCCAGCAGACCCGGGGGGTTTAGCAATCAGCCCCAGCATTTT; cdr3_aa: CASRPGGFSNQPQHF
v_call: TRBV2; j_call: TRBJ2-7; d_call: NA; clone_size: few; cdr3_nt: TGTGCCAGCAGTGTCTCCTACGAGCAGTACTTC; cdr3_aa: CASSVSYEQYF
v_call: TRBV2; j_call: TRBJ1-4; d_call: NA; clone_size: few; cdr3_nt: TGTGCCAGCAGTGAGGGCGTCCCTGAAAAACTGTTTTTT; cdr3_aa: CASSEGVPEKLFF
v_call: TRBV10-2; j_call: TRBJ1-2; d_call: NA; clone_size: medium-sized; cdr3_nt: TGCGCCAGCAGTGAGTCAGGTACAGGGCATATGTCTCCGTATGGCTACACCTTC; cdr3_aa: CASSESGTGHMSPYGYTF
v_call: TRBV10-3; j_call: TRBJ2-1; d_call: TRBD2; clone_size: NA; cdr3_nt: TGTGCCATCACTCGACTAGCGGGGGCCCGATCCTACAATGAGCAGTTCTTC; cdr3_aa: CAITRLAGARSYNEQFF
v_call: TRBV7-9; j_call: TRBJ2-2; d_call: NA; clone_size: NA; cdr3_nt: TGTGCCAGCAGCTTAAGTAGGGCCCTCTTAGCCGGGGAGCTGTTTTTT; cdr3_aa: CASSLSRALLAGELFF
v_call: TRBV5-4; j_call: TRBJ1-1; d_call: NA; clone_size: NA; cdr3_nt: TGTGCCAGCAGCTTGGAGGGGAAAACTGAAGCTTTCTTT; cdr3_aa: CASSLEGKTEAFF
v_call: TRBV28; j_call: TRBJ2-7; d_call: TRBD1; clone_size: NA; cdr3_nt: TGTGCCAGCAGACGAACAGGGGTAGCCTACGAGCAGTACTTC; cdr3_aa: CASRRTGVAYEQYF
v_call: TRBV15; j_call: TRBJ2-7; d_call: NA; clone_size: NA; cdr3_nt: TGTGCCACCAGTCGGGCGGGCTACGAGCAGTACTTC; cdr3_aa: CATSRAGYEQYF
v_call: TRBV30; j_call: TRBJ1-6; d_call: NA; clone_size: NA; cdr3_nt: TGTGCCTGGAGCGCTCAGGGGCCCCTCCACTTT; cdr3_aa: CAWSAQGPLHF
v_call: TRBV10-3; j_call: TRBJ2-1; d_call: NA; clone_size: NA; cdr3_nt: TGTGCCATCAGCTCGGAGACAGAATACTACAATGAGCAGTTCTTC; cdr3_aa: CAISSETEYYNEQFF
v_call: TRBV30; j_call: TRBJ1-6; d_call: NA; clone_size: NA; cdr3_nt: TGTGCCTGGAGTGGACGGACGGGGGCCTCCTATAATTCACCCCTCCACTTT; cdr3_aa: CAWSGRTGASYNSPLHF
v_call: TRBV7-9; j_call: TRBJ1-1; d_call: TRBD1; clone_size: NA; cdr3_nt: TGTGCCAGCAGCTCGTTAGTGGGACAGGAAGCTTTCTTT; cdr3_aa: CASSSLVGQEAFF
v_call: TRBV2; j_call: TRBJ1-6; d_call: NA; clone_size: few; cdr3_nt: TGTGCCAGCAGTGAGCAAGGGCCCAATTCACCCCTCCACTTT; cdr3_aa: CASSEQGPNSPLHF
v_call: TRBV4-3; j_call: TRBJ1-2; d_call: NA; clone_size: NA; cdr3_nt: TGCGCCAGCAGCCAAGGAAGAGCGTTGGGTCGGGACACTGAGAATGGCTACACCTTC; cdr3_aa: CASSQGRALGRDTENGYTF
v_call: TRBV30; j_call: TRBJ1-5; d_call: NA; clone_size: NA; cdr3_nt: TGTGCCTGGAGCCCCGGGCGAGGCCTTTGGCCCCAGCATTTT; cdr3_aa: CAWSPGRGLWPQHF
v_call: TRBV11-2; j_call: TRBJ1-1; d_call: NA; clone_size: once; cdr3_nt: TGTGCCAGCAGCTTATCGGGCAGGGGAGAAACTGAAGCTTTCTTT; cdr3_aa: CASSLSGRGETEAFF
v_call: TRBV11-3; j_call: TRBJ2-7; d_call: NA; clone_size: once; cdr3_nt: TGTGCCAGCAGCTTAGTTCAGGGATCGGAGGAGCAGTACTTC; cdr3_aa: CASSLVQGSEEQYF
v_call: TRBV4-1; j_call: TRBJ1-1; d_call: TRBD1; clone_size: NA; cdr3_nt: TGCGCCAGCAGCCCCGGGACAGACGACGAAGCTTTCTTT; cdr3_aa: CASSPGTDDEAFF
v_call: TRBV5-6; j_call: TRBJ2-2; d_call: NA; clone_size: NA; cdr3_nt: TGTGCCAGCAGCAGGGGCACCGGGGAGCTGTTTTTT; cdr3_aa: CASSRGTGELFF
v_call: TRBV30; j_call: TRBJ2-1; d_call: TRBD2; clone_size: NA; cdr3_nt: TGTGCCTGGAGTGTAAAAGAGCGGGGGAATCCCTACAATGAGCAGTTCTTC; cdr3_aa: CAWSVKERGNPYNEQFF
v_call: TRBV6-1; j_call: TRBJ1-1; d_call: NA; clone_size: NA; cdr3_nt: TGTGCCAGCAGTGAACCGAAGGGGAGAGCTTTCTTT; cdr3_aa: CASSEPKGRAFF
v_call: TRBV14; j_call: TRBJ2-1; d_call: TRBD1; clone_size: few; cdr3_nt: TGTGCCAGCAGCCTCAGGGGGTATGAGCAGTTCTTC; cdr3_aa: CASSLRGYEQFF
v_call: TRBV18; j_call: TRBJ2-6; d_call: TRBD1; clone_size: NA; cdr3_nt: TGTGCCAGCTCACCGGAGGGACAGGGGCGACTCTCTGGGGCCAACGTCCTGACTTTC; cdr3_aa: CASSPEGQGRLSGANVLTF
v_call: TRBV29-1; j_call: TRBJ2-2; d_call: TRBD2; clone_size: few; cdr3_nt: TGCAGCGTGGGGACTAGCGGGAACACCGGGGAGCTGTTTTTT; cdr3_aa: CSVGTSGNTGELFF
v_call: TRBV27; j_call: TRBJ2-7; d_call: NA; clone_size: once; cdr3_nt: TGTGCCAGCAGTTCCGGTGGGGGCAACGAGCAGTACTTC; cdr3_aa: CASSSGGGNEQYF
v_call: TRBV27; j_call: TRBJ1-5; d_call: NA; clone_size: NA; cdr3_nt: TGTGCCAGCAGTTTAACGTCGGGCTCGCGGCCCCAGCATTTT; cdr3_aa: CASSLTSGSRPQHF
v_call: TRBV5-1; j_call: TRBJ2-5; d_call: NA; clone_size: NA; cdr3_nt: TGCGCCAGCAGACCTGGAGAGGGAGAGACCCAGTACTTC; cdr3_aa: CASRPGEGETQYF
v_call: TRBV5-5; j_call: TRBJ2-7; d_call: NA; clone_size: NA; cdr3_nt: TGTGCCAGCAGCTTAGTCGACGGACTCTCCTACGAGCAGTACTTC; cdr3_aa: CASSLVDGLSYEQYF
v_call: TRBV2; j_call: TRBJ2-2; d_call: NA; clone_size: once; cdr3_nt: TGTGCCAGCAGGCCCGCGGGACACCTATTCACCGGGGAGCTGTTTTTT; cdr3_aa: CASRPAGHLFTGELFF
v_call: TRBV6-4; j_call: TRBJ2-2; d_call: NA; clone_size: NA; cdr3_nt: TGTGCCAGCAGTGACTCGTCAACCGGGGAGCTGTTTTTT; cdr3_aa: CASSDSSTGELFF
v_call: TRBV14; j_call: TRBJ1-3; d_call: NA; clone_size: NA; cdr3_nt: TGTGCCAGCAGCCAAGAAGGTTGGGACACCATATATTTT; cdr3_aa: CASSQEGWDTIYF
v_call: TRBV2; j_call: TRBJ2-2; d_call: NA; clone_size: NA; cdr3_nt: TGTGCCAGCAGCCTCGGGACTTCTACCGGGGAGCTGTTTTTT; cdr3_aa: CASSLGTSTGELFF
v_call: TRBV6-1; j_call: TRBJ1-5; d_call: TRBD1; clone_size: NA; cdr3_nt: TGTGCCAGCAGTGCGGAGGGGGCCAACAATCAGCCCCAGCATTTT; cdr3_aa: CASSAEGANNQPQHF
v_call: TRBV7-9; j_call: TRBJ2-1; d_call: NA; clone_size: NA; cdr3_nt: TGTGCCGGAGGGGGGACATACAATGAGCAGTTCTTC; cdr3_aa: CAGGGTYNEQFF
v_call: TRBV6-4; j_call: TRBJ2-1; d_call: NA; clone_size: NA; cdr3_nt: TGTGCCAGCAGTGACTCCTTAGAGGGTAGCATCGATGAGCAGTTCTTC; cdr3_aa: CASSDSLEGSIDEQFF
v_call: TRBV6-1; j_call: TRBJ1-1; d_call: NA; clone_size: NA; cdr3_nt: TGTGCCAGCAGTGAAGGATGGGCGGGCACTGAAGCTTTCTTT; cdr3_aa: CASSEGWAGTEAFF
v_call: TRBV5-1; j_call: TRBJ2-3; d_call: TRBD1; clone_size: NA; cdr3_nt: TGCGCCAGCAGGGAGACAGGGGCAGATACGCAGTATTTT; cdr3_aa: CASRETGADTQYF
v_call: TRBV5-4; j_call: TRBJ2-3; d_call: NA; clone_size: NA; cdr3_nt: TGTGCCAGCAGCGCCGATGGGGGGAGAGACACAGATACGCAGTATTTT; cdr3_aa: CASSADGGRDTDTQYF
v_call: TRBV19; j_call: TRBJ1-5; d_call: NA; clone_size: NA; cdr3_nt: TGTGCCAGTAGTATCATGGACTCGCACAATCAGCCCCAGCATTTT; cdr3_aa: CASSIMDSHNQPQHF
v_call: TRBV6-1; j_call: TRBJ1-3; d_call: NA; clone_size: NA; cdr3_nt: TGTGCTAGCAGGTTCATGGGTGCGGACACCATATATTTT; cdr3_aa: CASRFMGADTIYF
v_call: TRBV7-2; j_call: TRBJ2-7; d_call: NA; clone_size: NA; cdr3_nt: TGTGCCAGCAGCTCCGGAGGGACATCTGCCTACGAGCAGTACTTC; cdr3_aa: CASSSGGTSAYEQYF
v_call: TRBV4-3; j_call: TRBJ2-2; d_call: TRBD1; clone_size: NA; cdr3_nt: TGCGCCAGCAGCCAAGGCAGGGGGCCGAACACCGGGGAGCTGTTTTTT; cdr3_aa: CASSQGRGPNTGELFF
v_call: TRBV15; j_call: TRBJ2-7; d_call: NA; clone_size: NA; cdr3_nt: TGTGCCACCAGCAGAGAGACAATTTCCGCCGAGCAGTACTTC; cdr3_aa: CATSRETISAEQYF
v_call: TRBV9; j_call: TRBJ2-5; d_call: NA; clone_size: NA; cdr3_nt: TGTGCCAGCAGCGTTGGGGTCCAGACAGAGACCCAGTACTTC; cdr3_aa: CASSVGVQTETQYF
v_call: TRBV6-5; j_call: TRBJ1-1; d_call: TRBD1; clone_size: NA; cdr3_nt: TGTGCCAGCAAACCGGGACAGGGGCCTTCTGAAGCTTTCTTT; cdr3_aa: CASKPGQGPSEAFF
v_call: TRBV2; j_call: TRBJ1-2; d_call: NA; clone_size: NA; cdr3_nt: TGTGCCAGCAGTGAAAGCGAATTTGGCTACACCTTC; cdr3_aa: CASSESEFGYTF